This entry lists 19 T cell receptor beta chains sequenced from one sample in a study of a mutant IDH1 vaccine in newly diagnosed glioma. These receptors lack a known antigen. Profiling relied on immunoSEQ multiplex PCR, and the TCRdb table lists in-frame clones only, not all of them. The sample carries over 50,000 clones, around 81% recorded once. As for time point: week 5, during vaccination. Topical imiquimod accompanied each vaccine dose, which consisted of 300 ug of mutant IDH1 20-mer peptide. This material consisted of PBMCs, taken from a glioma patient whose treatment included an IDH1 peptide vaccine. These receptors all stem from a man younger than 40 with glioma.

The chain recombines TRBV6-6 with TRBJ2-3, with 9 bases fitting TRBD2. The CDR3 spans 14 residues. From germline, CDR1 is MNHNY and CDR2 SVGAGI (reference sequence). With V trimmed by 6 bases and J by 4 bases, 5 bases remained unmatched. The chain's CDR3 is CASSRAGGADTQYF. The CDR3 coding sequence is TGTGCCAGCAGCCGAGCGGGGGGCGCAGATACGCAGTATTTT.

The sample holds one count of this clone. The chain recombines TRBV28 with TRBJ1-2; the match to TRBD1 covers 9 bases. Per the germline V gene, CDR1 is MDHEN and CDR2 is SYDVKM. This CDR3 comprises 14 residues. J gave up 7 bases and V 5 bases, and 8 bases lay outside the gene matches. In DNA, the CDR3 is TGTGCCAGCAGTCCACAGGGGGCTAATCTTGGCTACACCTTC. Translation gives CASSPQGANLGYTF.

V is TRBV4-2 and J is TRBJ1-5; D unresolved. The V end lost 2 bases, the J end lost 8 bases, and 16 bases lay between the germline ends. CDR1 is LGHNA and CDR2 is YNFKEQ in the germline V gene. The CDR3 is made up of 15 amino acids. The CDR3 loop is CASSQTTETIKPQHF. CDR3 DNA: TGTGCCAGCAGCCAAACGACGGAGACAATCAAGCCCCAGCATTTT.

The chain recombines TRBV30 with TRBJ1-2, with D unresolved. From germline, CDR1 is GTSNPN and CDR2 SVGIG (reference sequence). The CDR3 runs to 12 residues. V was shortened by 4 bases and J by 4 bases, with 10 bases between the two germline ends. The CDR3 is CAWKGTTYGYTF. In DNA, the CDR3 is TGTGCCTGGAAAGGCACGACCTATGGCTACACCTTC.

The V call is TRBV19, the J call TRBJ1-5, with 7 bases that match TRBD1. The germline CDR1 and CDR2 sequences are LNHDA and SQIVND (reference sequence). The CDR3 contains 16 residues. Trimming removed 7 bases from V and 3 bases from J; junction bases left unmatched: 12. The CDR3 spells CASNGAVGTVNQPQHF. DNA for the CDR3: TGTGCCAGTAATGGGGCGGTGGGGACAGTCAATCAGCCCCAGCATTTT. Drawing the rest from reference TRBV19 and TRBJ1-5, the complete variable domain is DGGITQSPKYLFRKEGQNVTLSCEQNLNHDAMYWYRQDPGQGLRLIYYSQIVNDFQKGDIAEGYSVSREKKESFPLTVTSAQKNPTAFYLCASNGAVGTVNQPQHFGDGTRLSIL.

V is TRBV30 and J is TRBJ2-7; D unclear. This CDR3 comprises 11 residues. V was shortened by 2 bases and J by 2 bases, with 4 bases between the two germline ends. Germline V gene lookup returns CDR1 GTSNPN and CDR2 SVGIG (reference sequence). CDR3 in DNA: TGTGCCTGGAGTAAAGCCTACGAGCAGTACTTC. Its translation is CAWSKAYEQYF.

This chain links TRBV9 with TRBJ1-2; D call uncertain. This CDR3 region has 17 residues. From germline, CDR1 is SGDLS and CDR2 YYNGEE. V lost 3 bases and J lost 5, with 23 bases in between. The CDR3 protein is CASSANSIGPPPYGYTF. In DNA form, the CDR3 reads TGTGCCAGCAGCGCGAATTCGATCGGTCCACCGCCGTATGGCTACACCTTC.

This clone was picked up a small number of times. This rearrangement joins TRBV19 to TRBJ1-1, with D possibly TRBD1 on 5 matching bases. The germline V gene has CDR1 LNHDA and CDR2 SQIVND (reference sequence). This CDR3 is built from 15 residues. V lost 3 bases and J lost 1, with 12 bases in between. The CDR3 nucleotides are TGTGCCAGTAGTATCCTCTCCGGACAGAACACTGAAGCTTTCTTT. Its translation: CASSILSGQNTEAFF.

V gene TRBV5-4 combines with J gene TRBJ2-7, with D tentatively TRBD1 (6 bases). The length of the CDR3 is 14 residues. V lost 4 bases and J lost 4, with 15 bases in between. CDR1 is SGHNT and CDR2 is YYREEE in the germline V gene (reference sequence). The DNA of the CDR3 is TGTGCCAGCAGCCTTCGGTTGGGGGCTTACGAGCAGTACTTC. This translates into CASSLRLGAYEQYF. The whole variable domain, remainder taken from reference TRBV5-4 and TRBJ2-7, is ETGVTQSPTHLIKTRGQQVTLRCSSQSGHNTVSWYQQALGQGPQFIFQYYREEENGRGNFPPRFSGLQFPNYSSELNVNALELDDSALYLCASSLRLGAYEQYFGPGTRLTVT.

The V call is TRBV5-1, the J call TRBJ2-1; D may be TRBD1 or TRBD2 (6 bases each). V was cut by 2 bases and J by 7 bases, with 13 bases left in between. Germline V gene lookup returns CDR1 SGHRS and CDR2 YFSETQ. The CDR3 totals 14 residues. DNA of the CDR3: TGCGCCAGCAGCTTACCGGGGGCTACGAATGAGCAGTTCTTC. Protein: CASSLPGATNEQFF.

The chain joins TRBV11-2 to TRBJ2-1; weak D call: TRBD1 (5 bases). The CDR3 has 16 amino acids. Deletions cut 5 bases from V and 6 bases from J, with 20 bases between. Germline CDR1 is SGHAT and CDR2 is FQNNGV. CDR3 sequence (DNA): TGTGCCAGCAGCGCCAGAACAGGCTACAGTAGCAATGAGCAGTTCTTC. It is translated as CASSARTGYSSNEQFF.

The rearrangement joins TRBV5-1 to TRBJ2-1; D unclear. The CDR3 runs to 11 residues. In germline, CDR1 is SGHRS, CDR2 YFSETQ. The germline V and J ends were trimmed by 2 bases and 10 bases, with 7 bases remaining between them. DNA for the CDR3: TGCGCCAGCAGCTTCCTCAGGGAGCAGTTCTTC. Translation gives CASSFLREQFF.

The V gene is TRBV5-1, the J gene TRBJ1-1; D gene ambiguous. Between the trimmed V and J ends, which lost 6 bases and 8 bases, there was a span of 11 bases. The CDR3 contains 11 residues. CDR1 and CDR2 from the germline V gene are SGHRS and YFSETQ. The CDR3 sequence: CASKLTGEAFF. The CDR3 coding sequence is TGCGCCAGCAAGCTTACGGGGGAAGCTTTCTTT.

This clone was detected a few times. The same CDR3 can be traced to other DNA sequences in this sample. The chain links TRBV7-2 to TRBJ2-5; TRBD2 might be the D (7 bases). The CDR3 covers 15 residues. The germline CDR1 and CDR2 sequences are SGHTA and FQGNSA. With 5 bases removed from V and 2 bases from J, the gap between germline ends came to 15 bases. The DNA for the CDR3 is TGTGCCAGCAGCCGAGGGGGGGCGGGTCAAGAGACCCAGTACTTC. This encodes CASSRGGAGQETQYF.

V usage is TRBV18 and J usage is TRBJ1-3; TRBD1 matches at 8 bases. Germline lookup yields CDR1 KGHSH and CDR2 LQKENI. The CDR3 consists of 17 residues. V lost 3 bases, J lost 5 bases, and 12 bases stayed unmatched. DNA for the CDR3: TGTGCCAGCTCACCCCTCGGACAGGGAGTGTCCAGAAACACCATATATTTT. It specifies CASSPLGQGVSRNTIYF.

V usage is TRBV6-5 and J usage is TRBJ2-7; D might be TRBD1 (6 bases). Germline-derived CDR1 and CDR2 are MNHEY and SVGAGI. The CDR3 is 14 residues long. Deletions cut 5 bases from V and 3 bases from J, with 14 bases between. CDR3 loop: CASSHRQDNYEQYF. The CDR3 DNA reads as TGTGCCAGCAGTCACCGACAGGACAACTACGAGCAGTACTTC.

V usage is TRBV5-1 and J usage is TRBJ2-6; D ambiguous. Germline lookup yields CDR1 SGHRS and CDR2 YFSETQ. This CDR3 region has 16 residues. Trimming cost V 0 bases and J 0 bases, with 7 bases left between them. CDR3 region: CASSLGSNSGANVLTF. DNA of the CDR3: TGCGCCAGCAGCTTGGGGAGTAACTCTGGGGCCAACGTCCTGACTTTC.

The CDR3 nucleotides read TGTGCCAGCAGTGACGGGGGCAGGGACTATGGCTACACCTTC. Translation: CASSDGGRDYGYTF. This rearrangement joins TRBV6-4 to TRBJ1-2, with D possibly matching TRBD1 (6 bases). V shed 2 bases and J shed 3 bases, with 10 bases lying between them. Germline loops: CDR1 MRHNA, CDR2 SNTAGT. The CDR3 is made up of 14 amino acids.

This clone has more than one count but fewer than ten. This sequence joins TRBV11-1 and TRBJ1-1, with TRBD1 matching 8 bases. The CDR3 runs to 14 residues. Per germline, CDR1 SGHAT and CDR2 FQDESV (reference sequence). V gave up 5 bases and J gave up 1 base; unmatched junction bases: 3. CDR3 coding DNA: TGTGCCAGCAGCAGAGGACAGGGGAACACTGAAGCTTTCTTT. This gives the protein CASSRGQGNTEAFF.